A selection of T cell receptor beta chains follows, all from one sample in a study of blood T cell repertoires in COVID-19. The protocol was immunoSEQ multiplex PCR, while the TCRdb copy is restricted to in-frame clones and leaves out a portion. The table has 200,000 to 250,000 clones, about 79% seen once; the top ten hold about 3.7%. The sample taken for sequencing was PBMCs or T cells enriched from blood (not recorded which). These receptors all stem from a woman aged 55-70 years who had recovered from COVID-19. Each CDR3 is given with its conserved first and last residue.

CDR3 length: 14
V gene: TRBV5-1
J gene: TRBJ2-1
CDR3 protein: CASSSGQPYNEQFF

CDR3 length: 14
V gene: TRBV6-5
J gene: TRBJ1-2
CDR3 protein: CASRTPSDLYGYTF

CDR3 length: 16
V gene: TRBV5-1
J gene: TRBJ2-7
CDR3 protein: CASSWTLPGGSYEQYF

CDR3 length: 17
V gene: TRBV22-1
J gene: TRBJ2-1
CDR3 protein: CPGSAPKGASSYNEQFF

CDR3 length: 16
V gene: TRBV7-2
J gene: TRBJ1-5
CDR3 protein: CASSAGGQGARQPQHF

CDR3 length: 16
V gene: TRBV4-2
J gene: TRBJ2-1
CDR3 protein: CASSQDLAGVYNEQFF

CDR3 length: 17
V gene: TRBV6-2/TRBV6-3
J gene: TRBJ1-5
CDR3 protein: CASSYPPPGGLDQPQHF

CDR3 length: 14
V gene: TRBV12-5
J gene: TRBJ2-7
CDR3 protein: CASGPGQGVHEQYF

CDR3 length: 14
V gene: TRBV19
J gene: TRBJ2-7
CDR3 protein: CASSPRGDSYEQYF

CDR3 length: 16
V gene: TRBV7-3
J gene: TRBJ2-3
CDR3 protein: CASSLSGTSLTDTQYF

CDR3 length: 14
V gene: TRBV27
J gene: TRBJ2-2
CDR3 protein: CASSWGGNTGELFF

CDR3 length: 15
V gene: TRBV5-6
J gene: TRBJ2-2
CDR3 protein: CASSYGTGGTGELFF

CDR3 length: 16
V gene: TRBV7-2
J gene: TRBJ1-5
CDR3 protein: CASSLGGFRGNQPQHF

CDR3 length: 13
V gene: TRBV29-1
J gene: TRBJ2-4
CDR3 protein: CSVWGTGGGIQYF

CDR3 length: 15
V gene: TRBV18
J gene: TRBJ1-5
CDR3 protein: CASSPLEGGNQPQHF

CDR3 length: 14
V gene: TRBV19
J gene: TRBJ1-6
CDR3 protein: CASNGVRGQSPLHF

CDR3 length: 17
V gene: TRBV19
J gene: TRBJ2-1
CDR3 protein: CASSIDALAGAHNEQFF

CDR3 length: 15
V gene: TRBV18
J gene: TRBJ1-1
CDR3 protein: CASSPLTGGRTEAFF

CDR3 length: 13
V gene: TRBV6-6
J gene: TRBJ1-2
CDR3 protein: CASRPGQGYGYTF

CDR3 length: 14
V gene: TRBV5-1
J gene: TRBJ1-1
CDR3 protein: CASSSSTGVTEAFF

CDR3 length: 15
V gene: TRBV18
J gene: TRBJ2-7
CDR3 protein: CASSPLRGQGREQYF

CDR3 length: 16
V gene: TRBV18
J gene: TRBJ2-3
CDR3 protein: CASSPGSGGATDTQYF

CDR3 length: 14
V gene: TRBV7-6
J gene: TRBJ2-1
CDR3 protein: CASSLTSNYNEQFF

CDR3 length: 16
V gene: TRBV2
J gene: TRBJ1-2
CDR3 protein: CASLPGQRSLNYGYTF

CDR3 length: 13
V gene: TRBV10-3
J gene: TRBJ1-5
CDR3 protein: CATRGGDNGPQHF

CDR3 length: 14
V gene: TRBV6-5
J gene: TRBJ2-7
CDR3 protein: CASSYSKGAYEQYF

CDR3 length: 12
V gene: TRBV12-3/TRBV12-4
J gene: TRBJ1-2
CDR3 protein: CASSRNREGYTF

CDR3 length: 13
V gene: TRBV7-9
J gene: TRBJ1-2
CDR3 protein: CASSRGQVYGYTF

CDR3 length: 19
V gene: TRBV3-1/TRBV3-2
J gene: TRBJ2-6
CDR3 protein: CASSPSVTGASSGANVLTF

CDR3 length: 13
V gene: TRBV19
J gene: TRBJ1-3
CDR3 protein: CAWTGYSGNTIYF

CDR3 length: 15
V gene: TRBV7-2
J gene: TRBJ2-1
CDR3 protein: CASSLQRGGYNEQFF

CDR3 length: 14
V gene: TRBV7-8
J gene: TRBJ1-4
CDR3 protein: CASSATGGSKKLFF

CDR3 length: 15
V gene: TRBV11-2
J gene: TRBJ2-1
CDR3 protein: CASSPGQGGYGEQFF

CDR3 length: 16
V gene: TRBV7-4
J gene: TRBJ1-5
CDR3 protein: CASSLATGKSNQPQHF

CDR3 length: 15
V gene: TRBV27
J gene: TRBJ2-1
CDR3 protein: CASSTRDRGFSEQFF

CDR3 length: 16
V gene: TRBV19
J gene: TRBJ2-4
CDR3 protein: CASSTASGGGGNIQYF

CDR3 length: 14
V gene: TRBV21-1
J gene: TRBJ1-4
CDR3 protein: CASSTRRGYEKLFF

CDR3 length: 17
V gene: TRBV7-2
J gene: TRBJ2-1
CDR3 protein: CASSHSGAGAVYNEQFF

CDR3 length: 14
V gene: TRBV3-1/TRBV3-2
J gene: TRBJ1-5
CDR3 protein: CASSQGRANQPQHF

CDR3 length: 14
V gene: TRBV10-1
J gene: TRBJ2-3
CDR3 protein: CASSDRAPPDTQYF

CDR3 length: 17
V gene: TRBV3-1/TRBV3-2
J gene: TRBJ2-2
CDR3 protein: CASTQLAGGLNTGELFF

CDR3 length: 16
V gene: TRBV24-1
J gene: TRBJ2-1
CDR3 protein: CATSDRQGAAYNEQFF

CDR3 length: 13
V gene: TRBV19
J gene: TRBJ1-6
CDR3 protein: CASSGQLLQSLHF

CDR3 length: 15
V gene: TRBV27
J gene: TRBJ1-1
CDR3 protein: CASSLPGQGKNGAFF

CDR3 length: 14
V gene: TRBV2
J gene: TRBJ1-1
CDR3 protein: CASSGDRGATEAFF

CDR3 length: 14
V gene: TRBV30
J gene: TRBJ2-2
CDR3 protein: CAWSQCVCTGELFF

CDR3 length: 13
V gene: TRBV7-9
J gene: TRBJ1-4
CDR3 protein: CASSEPGEEKLFF

CDR3 length: 15
V gene: TRBV11-3
J gene: TRBJ2-7
CDR3 protein: CASSSGGQGRLEQYF

CDR3 length: 15
V gene: TRBV27
J gene: TRBJ2-7
CDR3 protein: CASRFIQGSSYEQYF

CDR3 length: 14
V gene: TRBV11-1
J gene: TRBJ2-1
CDR3 protein: CASSLVSSGNEQFF

CDR3 length: 13
V gene: TRBV30
J gene: TRBJ1-2
CDR3 protein: CAWSAGTGDGYTF

CDR3 length: 15
V gene: TRBV5-1
J gene: TRBJ1-1
CDR3 protein: CASSPMSQGRGGAFF

CDR3 length: 15
V gene: TRBV2
J gene: TRBJ1-5
CDR3 protein: CASSIGQPSNQPQHF

CDR3 length: 13
V gene: TRBV6-6
J gene: TRBJ1-1
CDR3 protein: CASREDSYTEAFF

CDR3 length: 13
V gene: TRBV6-5
J gene: TRBJ2-5
CDR3 protein: CASSTDRGETQYF